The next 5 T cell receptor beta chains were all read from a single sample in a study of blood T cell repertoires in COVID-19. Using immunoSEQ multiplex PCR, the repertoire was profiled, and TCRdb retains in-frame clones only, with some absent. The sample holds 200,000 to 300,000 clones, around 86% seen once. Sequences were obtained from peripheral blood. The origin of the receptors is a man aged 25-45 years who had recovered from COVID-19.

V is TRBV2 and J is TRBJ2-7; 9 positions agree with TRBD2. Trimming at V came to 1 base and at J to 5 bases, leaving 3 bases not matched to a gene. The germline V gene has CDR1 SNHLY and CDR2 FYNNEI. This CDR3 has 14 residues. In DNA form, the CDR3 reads TGTGCCAGCAGTGAAGGCGGGGGGGTCGACGAGCAGTACGTC. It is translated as CASSEGGGVDEQYV.

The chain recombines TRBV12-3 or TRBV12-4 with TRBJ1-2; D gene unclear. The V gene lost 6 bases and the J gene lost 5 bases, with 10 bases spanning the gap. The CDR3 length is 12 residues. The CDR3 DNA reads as TGTGCCAGCAGCTCTGATGCGTATGGCTACACCTTC. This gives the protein CASSSDAYGYTF.

In nucleotides, the CDR3 is TGTGCCAGCAGCTTAGGGACAACTCAAGAGACCCAGTACTTC. Translating gives CASSLGTTQETQYF. This chain uses TRBV7-8 with TRBJ2-5; weak D call: TRBD1 (5 bases). Germline V gene lookup returns CDR1 SGHVS and CDR2 FQNEAQ. The CDR3 spans 14 residues. V dropped 1 base and J dropped 2 bases, with 8 bases sitting between them.

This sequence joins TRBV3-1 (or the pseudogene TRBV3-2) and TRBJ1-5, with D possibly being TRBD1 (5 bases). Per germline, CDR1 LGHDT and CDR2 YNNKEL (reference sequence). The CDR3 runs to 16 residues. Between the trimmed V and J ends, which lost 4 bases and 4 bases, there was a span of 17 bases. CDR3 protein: CASSRTAGPTNQPQHF. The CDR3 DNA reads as TGTGCCAGCAGCCGGACTGCGGGACCGACGAATCAGCCCCAGCATTTT.

CDR3 coding DNA: TGTGCCAGTAGTACCCGCGAGGGCGGGAGAGCTTTCTTT. This sequence encodes CASSTREGGRAFF. This rearrangement joins TRBV19 to TRBJ1-1; the D is unclear. Trimming stripped 4 bases from V and 10 bases from J, with 16 bases between. The CDR3 contains 13 residues. CDR1 is LNHDA, CDR2 SQIVND, per germline (reference sequence).